The 15 T cell receptor beta chains given below trace back to one sample, sequenced in a study of blood T cell repertoires in COVID-19. The protocol was immunoSEQ multiplex PCR, while the TCRdb copy is restricted to in-frame clones and leaves out a portion. The data show 200,000 to 250,000 clones, 82% seen once. Material: PBMCs or T cells enriched from blood (not recorded which). Receptors were obtained from a woman aged 60-70 years who had recovered from COVID-19.

V usage is TRBV6-5 and J usage is TRBJ2-2; the D is unclear. This CDR3 comprises 14 residues. The V and J ends lost 6 bases and 1 base respectively, with 9 bases between them. From germline, CDR1 is MNHEY and CDR2 SVGAGI. Here the CDR3 DNA reads TGTGCCAGCAGCGATACTCTGAACACCGGGGAGCTGTTTTTT. This translates into CASSDTLNTGELFF.

The sample holds a few counts of this clone. J is TRBJ1-5 and V is TRBV27; weak D call: TRBD1 (5 bases). V lost 1 base to trimming and J lost 7 bases, with 14 bases between them. CDR1 is MNHEY, CDR2 SMNVEV, per germline (reference sequence). The CDR3 covers 15 residues. CDR3 bases: TGTGCCAGCAGTTTATTGGGGGGAGGTAGACAGCCCCAGCATTTT. This encodes CASSLLGGGRQPQHF.

This clone was seen just once. V usage is TRBV5-1 and J usage is TRBJ2-7; 12 bases line up with TRBD1. V trimming: 0 bases; J trimming: 5 bases; junction bases outside the gene matches: 3. Looked up from germline, CDR1 is SGHRS and CDR2 is YFSETQ. This CDR3 has 15 amino acids. The CDR3 region has the DNA TGCGCCAGCAGCTTGGAGGGGACAGGGGGCAACGAGCAGTACTTC. It translates to CASSLEGTGGNEQYF.

The genes are TRBV11-2 and TRBJ2-5; D perhaps matches TRBD2 (7 bases). Germline loops: CDR1 SGHAT, CDR2 FQNNGV. Trimming took 5 bases from V and 4 from J, leaving 14 bases between them. The CDR3 is 14 residues long. CDR3 bases: TGTGCCAGCAGCCCCTTAGGGGGGGCAGAGACCCAGTACTTC. Its protein product is CASSPLGGAETQYF.

The CDR3: CASIPTSGSYNEQFF. CDR3 coding DNA: TGTGCCAGCATCCCGACTAGCGGATCCTACAATGAGCAGTTCTTC. The rearrangement uses TRBV7-2 and TRBJ2-1; 9 positions match TRBD2. The ends lost 7 bases at V and 1 base at J; junction bases unmatched: 5. This CDR3 has 15 residues. The germline V gene encodes CDR1 SGHTA and CDR2 FQGNSA.

V is TRBV3-1 (or the pseudogene TRBV3-2) and J is TRBJ1-3; 8 bases align to TRBD1. The V gene end was trimmed by 0 bases and the J gene end by 0 bases; junction bases not matched to a gene: 1. Looked up from germline, CDR1 is LGHDT and CDR2 is YNNKEL (reference sequence). The CDR3 runs 16 residues. As DNA, the CDR3 is TGTGCCAGCAGCCAAGAGGGACAGGTCTCTGGAAACACCATATATTTT. This translates into CASSQEGQVSGNTIYF.

The chain links TRBV19 to TRBJ2-7; possibly TRBD1 for D (6 bases). Trimming shortened V by 5 bases and J by 0 bases, and 14 bases separated the two germline ends. The germline V gene has CDR1 LNHDA and CDR2 SQIVND (reference sequence). The CDR3 is 15 amino acids. The CDR3 DNA follows: TGTGCCAGTAGTGGCCGGGACACCTACTCCTACGAGCAGTACTTC. It specifies CASSGRDTYSYEQYF.

CDR3 residues: CASGPRTGVRYGYTF. The CDR3 DNA sequence: TGTGCCAGCGGGCCGCGGACAGGGGTGCGATATGGCTACACCTTC. This chain connects TRBV6-6 to TRBJ1-2; 9 nucleotides agree with TRBD1. V gave up 8 bases and J gave up 5 bases; unmatched junction bases: 12. This CDR3 spans 15 amino acids. The germline V gene encodes CDR1 MNHNY and CDR2 SVGAGI (reference sequence).

This chain links TRBV5-1 with TRBJ1-5, with 9 nucleotides matching TRBD1. The CDR3 runs 14 residues. V trimming: 4 bases; J trimming: 8 bases; junction bases outside the gene matches: 7. Germline assignment: CDR1 SGHRS and CDR2 YFSETQ. CDR3 bases: TGCGCCAGCAGCACGGGACAGGGAATGGAGCCCCAGCATTTT. Residues: CASSTGQGMEPQHF.

The genes are TRBV4-1 and TRBJ2-2, with D maybe TRBD1 (6 bases). V gave up 1 base and J gave up 0 bases, with 12 bases separating them. Looked up from germline, CDR1 is MGHRA and CDR2 is YSYEKL. The CDR3 loop spans 17 amino acids. CDR3 bases: TGCGCCAGCAGCCAAGTACCAGGGGCAGCGAACACCGGGGAGCTGTTTTTT. This encodes CASSQVPGAANTGELFF.

The V call is TRBV7-2, the J call TRBJ2-5; TRBD1 aligns across 9 bases. The CDR3 has 15 amino acids. Per germline, CDR1 SGHTA and CDR2 FQGNSA. V lost 2 bases and J lost 5; bases outside the gene matches: 6. The CDR3 sequence: CASSLIGTGWETQYF. CDR3 bases: TGTGCCAGCAGCTTAATAGGGACAGGGTGGGAGACCCAGTACTTC. Together with reference TRBV7-2 and TRBJ2-5, the CDR3 gives the full variable domain: GAGVSQSPSNKVTEKGKDVELRCDPISGHTALYWYRQSLGQGLEFLIYFQGNSAPDKSGLPSDRFSAERTGGSVSTLTIQRTQQEDSAVYLCASSLIGTGWETQYFGPGTRLLVL.

For the CDR3, the DNA is TGTGCCAGCAGCCGCGGACTAGCGGGCCCACTATCTCACAATGAGCAGTTCTTC. Its translation is CASSRGLAGPLSHNEQFF. This chain joins TRBV4-2 and TRBJ2-1, with 11 nucleotides matching TRBD2. The CDR3 extends over 18 amino acids. The germline gives CDR1 LGHNA, CDR2 YNFKEQ. V shed 4 bases, J shed 5 bases, and the junction held 13 bases outside the gene matches.

The gene calls are TRBV9 and TRBJ2-3; TRBD1 is a possible D gene (6 bases). Germline V gives CDR1 SGDLS, CDR2 YYNGEE. This CDR3 spans 14 amino acids. With 2 bases removed from V and 2 bases from J, the gap between germline ends came to 9 bases. CDR3 in DNA: TGTGCCAGCAGCGTGGGACACCACACAGATACGCAGTATTTT. Encoded protein: CASSVGHHTDTQYF.

This chain connects TRBV3-1 (or the pseudogene TRBV3-2) to TRBJ2-1; D uncertain. This CDR3 contains 14 residues. Looked up from germline, CDR1 is LGHDT and CDR2 is YNNKEL (reference sequence). The V end lost 3 bases, the J end lost 6 bases, and 12 bases lay between the germline ends. CDR3 region: CASSQNRAVNEQFF. The CDR3 nucleotides read TGTGCCAGCAGCCAGAACAGAGCCGTCAATGAGCAGTTCTTC.

This clone was detected a few times. CDR3 loop: CSVEEGAPEYGAFF. The CDR3 DNA reads as TGCAGCGTTGAAGAAGGGGCTCCCGAGTACGGAGCTTTCTTT. The V call is TRBV29-1, the J call TRBJ1-1, with D possibly TRBD1 on 5 matching bases. CDR1 and CDR2 from the germline V gene are SQVTM and ANQGSEA. V was shortened by 0 bases and J by 10 bases, with 18 bases between the two germline ends. The CDR3 has 14 residues.